This entry is about one T cell receptor beta chain. The antigen is not known. An end of the junction differs from the germline gene, which may be a read error. Primed by a sample-barcoded 5' primer and a J-beta primer mix, a second PCR proceeded for 7 to 11 cycles. MiXCR, applied by TCRdb to the 5' RACE reads, yields one record per CDR3 protein. The repertoire holds just over 1 million distinct CDR3 sequences, with roughly 45% as singletons. The source of the sample is a study of blood T cells in healthy people across ages. The CDR3 runs 14 residues. The germline V gene encodes CDR1 MNHNS and CDR2 SASEGT. Findings of the study overall: Shifts in expanded clonotypes may have been confounded by donor CMV status, which was unknown. Higher naive T cell percentage went strongly together with higher TCR beta diversity. Per million T cells, TCR beta diversity dropped about linearly as age rose.

Sequenced material: blood. V and J are TRBV6-1 and TRBJ1-6; D is ambiguous. This sequence was found in a woman aged 55-70 years in good health. CDR3 coding DNA: TGTGCCAGCAGTGAACTGGTCTATAATTCATCCCTCCACTTT. Translation gives CASSELVYNSSLHF.